This entry lists 22 T cell receptor beta chains sequenced from one sample in a study of T cell responses to AZD1222 COVID-19 vaccine. The assay was immunoSEQ multiplex PCR, and TCRdb's table has in-frame clones only and misses some. The sample holds some 95,000 clones, just under 90% seen once. The source material was peripheral blood, sampled on day 0 of MenACWY control vaccination. These receptors came from an adult in good health.

V gene TRBV5-1 combines with J gene TRBJ1-6; 7 bases map to TRBD1. J lost 0 bases, V lost 4 bases, and 4 bases had no gene match. The CDR3 spans 16 residues. Germline V gene data show CDR1 as SGHRS and CDR2 as YFSETQ. This chain's CDR3 is CASSPRDSSYNSPLHF. The CDR3 nucleotides are TGCGCCAGCAGCCCACGGGACAGCTCCTATAATTCACCCCTCCACTTT.

This chain uses TRBV28 with TRBJ1-5; 7 positions agree with TRBD1. With V trimmed by 2 bases and J by 1 base, 5 bases remained unmatched. The CDR3 runs 16 residues. Germline loops: CDR1 MDHEN, CDR2 SYDVKM. The CDR3 loop is CASSLRGRGSNQPQHF. CDR3 DNA: TGTGCCAGCAGTTTACGGGGCAGGGGGAGCAATCAGCCCCAGCATTTT.

The chain couples TRBV2 to TRBJ1-4, with 11 bases identical to TRBD1. Germline CDR1 SNHLY, CDR2 FYNNEI. Trimming removed 3 bases from V and 3 bases from J; junction bases left unmatched: 3. This CDR3 comprises 16 residues. The CDR3 DNA is TGTGCCAGCAGTGAGGACAGGGGGCGTTCTAATGAAAAACTGTTTTTT. Its translation: CASSEDRGRSNEKLFF.

The CDR3 loop reads CASSETGTSNVETQYF. The CDR3 nucleotides read TGTGCCAGCAGCGAAACCGGGACTAGTAATGTAGAGACCCAGTACTTC. The chain links TRBV3-1 (or the pseudogene TRBV3-2) to TRBJ2-5, with 8 bases that match TRBD2. V was clipped by 5 bases and J by 4 bases; unmatched bases: 12. From germline, CDR1 is LGHDT and CDR2 YNNKEL (reference sequence). CDR3 length: 16 amino acids.

The genes are TRBV7-2 and TRBJ1-1; TRBD1 is a possible D gene (5 bases). V dropped 6 bases and J dropped 5 bases, with 16 bases sitting between them. The CDR3 runs 14 residues. Germline lookup yields CDR1 SGHTA and CDR2 FQGNSA. In DNA form, the CDR3 reads TGTGCCAGCAGTCCACTAGCAGGGCGAACTGAAGCTTTCTTT. It encodes CASSPLAGRTEAFF.

The sample holds a few counts of this clone. This sample includes further DNA sequences coding for the same CDR3. The chain is built from TRBV9 and TRBJ2-3; tentatively, D is TRBD2 (6 bases). The CDR3 loop spans 15 amino acids. V lost 0 bases and J 0 bases, leaving 8 bases between the germline ends. Germline V CDR1 and CDR2: SGDLS, YYNGEE. DNA of the CDR3: TGTGCCAGCAGCGTAGCTGGGGGGAGCACAGATACGCAGTATTTT. Translated, it gives CASSVAGGSTDTQYF.

The rearrangement uses TRBV7-9 and TRBJ1-2; TRBD1 aligns across 7 bases. The V gene end was trimmed by 5 bases and the J gene end by 4 bases; junction bases not matched to a gene: 4. The CDR3 extends over 13 amino acids. CDR1 is SEHNR, CDR2 FQNEAQ, per germline (reference sequence). The CDR3 nucleotides read TGTGCCAGCAGCCTAGACAGGGCCTATGGCTACACCTTC. It codes for CASSLDRAYGYTF. Combining the CDR3 with reference TRBV7-9 and TRBJ1-2 gives the whole variable domain DTGVSQNPRHKITKRGQNVTFRCDPISEHNRLYWYRQTLGQGPEFLTYFQNEAQLEKSRLLSDRFSAERPKGSFSTLEIQRTEQGDSAMYLCASSLDRAYGYTFGSGTRLTVV.

The rearrangement links TRBV6-2 or TRBV6-3 to TRBJ2-1; TRBD1 matches at 11 bases. The J segment lost 8 bases and the V segment lost 5 bases, leaving 8 bases of the junction unmatched. Germline V gene data show CDR1 as MNHEY and CDR2 as SVGEGT. This CDR3 is built from 15 residues. For the CDR3, the DNA is TGTGCCAGCAGTGGCGGACAGGGGGCTGTCGATGAGCAGTTCTTC. Residues: CASSGGQGAVDEQFF.

This clone turned up a few times. This rearrangement joins TRBV5-6 to TRBJ1-3, with D possibly TRBD1 on 5 matching bases. The CDR3 has 15 residues. Germline CDR1 is SGHDT and CDR2 is YYEEEE. V was shortened by 3 bases and J by 0 bases, with 10 bases between the two germline ends. This chain's CDR3 is CASSWGRFSGNTIYF. CDR3 nucleotides: TGTGCCAGCAGCTGGGGACGGTTCTCTGGAAACACCATATATTTT. Based on the CDR3 plus reference TRBV5-6 and TRBJ1-3, the full variable domain is DAGVTQSPTHLIKTRGQQVTLRCSPKSGHDTVSWYQQALGQGPQFIFQYYEEEERQRGNFPDRFSGHQFPNYSSELNVNALLLGDSALYLCASSWGRFSGNTIYFGEGSWLTVV.

The chain recombines TRBV5-6 with TRBJ2-7; 9 positions agree with TRBD1. The CDR3 is 17 amino acids. V shed 3 bases, J shed 2 bases, and the junction held 12 bases outside the gene matches. Germline CDR1 reads SGHDT; CDR2 reads YYEEEE. The CDR3 loop reads CASSSGFGTGSPYEQYF. CDR3 DNA sequence: TGTGCCAGCAGCTCCGGATTTGGGACAGGGTCGCCCTACGAGCAGTACTTC.

The genes are TRBV6-2 or TRBV6-3 and TRBJ1-5; 9 nucleotides line up with TRBD1. The germline V gene encodes CDR1 MNHEY and CDR2 SVGEGT. V trimming: 6 bases; J trimming: 6 bases; junction bases outside the gene matches: 3. The CDR3 covers 13 residues. CDR3 nucleotide sequence: TGTGCCAGCAGCGGACAGGGGCTTCAGCCCCAGCATTTT. This sequence encodes CASSGQGLQPQHF.

The chain links TRBV5-1 to TRBJ1-1; tentative D call: TRBD1 (5 bases). Germline V gene data show CDR1 as SGHRS and CDR2 as YFSETQ. V dropped 5 bases and J dropped 5 bases, with 19 bases sitting between them. The length of the CDR3 is 15 residues. CDR3 region: CASRGVALPGTEAFF. The DNA of the CDR3 is TGCGCCAGCAGGGGGGTCGCTTTACCGGGTACTGAAGCTTTCTTT.

The chain combines TRBV12-3 or TRBV12-4 with TRBJ2-1; the D gene is possibly TRBD2 (6 bases). Trimming left V 5 bases short and J 6 bases short, with 8 bases between. This CDR3 has 12 amino acids. DNA of the CDR3: TGTGCCAGCAGTCGACTAGTCAATGAGCAGTTCTTC. Amino acid sequence: CASSRLVNEQFF.

In DNA, the CDR3 is TGTGCCAGTAGTACCTCAATAACCGGGGAGCTGTTTTTT. Translation gives CASSTSITGELFF. This chain links TRBV19 with TRBJ2-2; D ambiguous. The V and J ends lost 4 bases and 5 bases respectively, with 8 bases between them. Looked up from germline, CDR1 is LNHDA and CDR2 is SQIVND (reference sequence). This CDR3 is 13 amino acids long.

J is TRBJ1-2 and V is TRBV3-1 (or the pseudogene TRBV3-2), with D possibly TRBD1 on 6 matching bases. The V end was cut by 0 bases, the J end by 5 bases, with 10 bases between. CDR1 LGHDT and CDR2 YNNKEL come from the germline V gene (reference sequence). The CDR3 spans 14 residues. The CDR3 loop reads CASSQDQQGYGYTF. CDR3 coding DNA: TGTGCCAGCAGCCAAGATCAACAGGGTTATGGCTACACCTTC.

The table lists this clone with a count of one. The CDR3 nucleotides are TGTGCCAGCAGAGTACAGGGAGTCGGTTCACCCCTCCACTTT. Protein sequence: CASRVQGVGSPLHF. The rearrangement joins TRBV6-5 to TRBJ1-6, with a tentative D call TRBD1 (6 bases). The CDR3 runs 14 residues. Germline values: CDR1 MNHEY, CDR2 SVGAGI. V lost 6 bases, J lost 9 bases, and 15 bases lay in between.

The chain joins TRBV4-3 to TRBJ1-5; weak D call: TRBD1 (5 bases). The CDR3 is made up of 15 amino acids. Looked up from germline, CDR1 is LGHNA and CDR2 is YSLEER. V was cut by 1 base and J by 2 bases, with 9 bases left in between. The CDR3 region is CASSQGVGRNQPQHF. The CDR3 DNA reads TGCGCCAGCAGCCAAGGAGTGGGGCGCAATCAGCCCCAGCATTTT.

The chain is built from TRBV19 and TRBJ2-5; no firm D call. This CDR3 has 14 residues. The germline CDR1 and CDR2 sequences are LNHDA and SQIVND (reference sequence). The CDR3 sequence: CAAGTAPPGETQYF. The CDR3 DNA follows: TGTGCGGCCGGAACCGCGCCCCCAGGAGAGACCCAGTACTTC.

For this clone: This CDR3 is also generated by other DNA sequences in the sample. This chain links TRBV10-3 with TRBJ1-1; no firm D call. V lost 2 bases and J 1 base, leaving 5 bases between the germline ends. The germline V gene encodes CDR1 ENHRY and CDR2 SYGVKD. The CDR3 is 13 amino acids. CDR3 sequence (DNA): TGTGCCATCAGTGAGACAGAGAACACTGAAGCTTTCTTT. Its translation: CAISETENTEAFF.

The rearrangement joins TRBV3-1 (or the pseudogene TRBV3-2) to TRBJ2-1; tentatively, D is TRBD1 or TRBD2 (5 bases each). V dropped 4 bases and J dropped 7 bases, with 20 bases sitting between them. CDR3 size: 16 residues. CDR1 is LGHDT, CDR2 YNNKEL, per germline (reference sequence). In DNA form, the CDR3 reads TGTGCCAGCAGCCTATTAGTCCGGGACCTGTATAATGAGCAGTTCTTC. Translated: CASSLLVRDLYNEQFF.

V gene TRBV7-2 combines with J gene TRBJ1-1, with D unclear. The V gene's germline CDR1 is SGHTA and CDR2 FQGNSA. The CDR3 has 12 residues. V was trimmed by 6 bases and J by 6 bases, leaving 11 bases between them. CDR3 nucleotide sequence: TGTGCCAGCAGTGGGATTAGGGCTGAAGCTTTCTTT. It is translated as CASSGIRAEAFF.

The V call is TRBV24-1, the J call TRBJ2-1, with D uncertain. There are 15 residues in the CDR3. Germline lookup yields CDR1 KGHDR and CDR2 SFDVKD. Between the trimmed V and J ends, which lost 3 bases and 5 bases, there was a span of 13 bases. The CDR3 DNA is TGTGCCACCAGTGATCAGATGGAAAGGAACAATGAGCAGTTCTTC. Encoded protein: CATSDQMERNNEQFF.